Shown below are 18 T cell receptor beta chains from a single sample sequenced in a study of blood T cells in healthy people across ages. The authors ran a second PCR of about 7 to 12 cycles using a sample-barcoded 5' primer and a J-beta primer mix. In TCRdb, the 5' RACE reads were re-called with MiXCR into one record per CDR3 protein. The table records 1.8 million or so distinct CDR3 sequences, about two fifths of them present only once. Sequences were obtained from blood. The source of these receptors is a human donor in good health.

This clonotype was detected a few times. The V gene is TRBV10-3, the J gene TRBJ1-4, with D tentatively TRBD1 (5 bases). Trimming took off 3 bases at V and 0 bases at J, with 17 bases between the two ends. Germline CDR1 reads ENHRY; CDR2 reads SYGVKD. This CDR3 is built from 18 residues. The CDR3 coding sequence is TGTGCCATCAGTGAAGATCGGGGCCCGGATTCAACTAATGAAAAACTGTTTTTT. This encodes CAISEDRGPDSTNEKLFF.

This sequence joins TRBV28 and TRBJ2-7; no clear D. V was trimmed by 3 bases and J by 0 bases, leaving 15 bases between them. The CDR3 spans 16 residues. CDR1 MDHEN and CDR2 SYDVKM come from the germline V gene. This CDR3 is CASSFWGVKVSYEQYF. CDR3 coding DNA: TGTGCCAGCAGTTTTTGGGGTGTTAAGGTCTCCTACGAGCAGTACTTC.

The DNA of the CDR3 is TGTGCCAGCAGTCCCCGCGGGGGGGCTAGCACAGATACGCAGTATTTT. Its protein product is CASSPRGGASTDTQYF. This chain joins TRBV6-2 or TRBV6-3 and TRBJ2-3; TRBD2 matches 9 bases. Trimming took 5 bases from V and 0 from J; bases not matched to a gene: 6. Germline V gene sequence: CDR1 MNHEY, CDR2 SVGEGT. The CDR3 contains 16 residues.

This clonotype was seen a single time. This sequence joins TRBV20-1 and TRBJ1-5, with no clear D. Trimming removed 1 base from V and 9 bases from J, with 10 bases in between. Germline V gene lookup returns CDR1 DFQATT and CDR2 SNEGSKA (reference sequence). The CDR3 contains 12 residues. The CDR3 DNA follows: TGCAGTGCTAGAGCCCTCTCTGGGCCCCAGCATTTT. It yields the protein CSARALSGPQHF.

This clonotype was observed a handful of times. CDR3 region: CASSLVPDPNYGYTF. In DNA, the CDR3 is TGTGCCAGCAGCTTAGTCCCGGACCCCAACTATGGCTACACCTTC. The chain uses TRBV7-2 and TRBJ1-2; D ambiguous. Between the trimmed V and J ends, which lost 1 base and 2 bases, there was a span of 11 bases. Germline CDR1 reads SGHTA; CDR2 reads FQGNSA. CDR3 length: 15 amino acids. Full variable domain (remainder filled in from reference TRBV7-2 and TRBJ1-2): GAGVSQSPSNKVTEKGKDVELRCDPISGHTALYWYRQSLGQGLEFLIYFQGNSAPDKSGLPSDRFSAERTGGSVSTLTIQRTQQEDSAVYLCASSLVPDPNYGYTFGSGTRLTVV.

This clonotype has more than one count but fewer than ten. Given a much more abundant clone one base away, this may be a read error. The rearrangement joins TRBV12-3 or TRBV12-4 to TRBJ2-7; either TRBD1 or TRBD2 may fit D (5 bases each). V lost 6 bases and J 6 bases, leaving 18 bases between the germline ends. The CDR3 contains 14 residues. The chain's CDR3 is CASRLWDRASEQYF. In DNA form, the CDR3 reads TGTGCCAGCAGGTTGTGGGACCGGGCCTCCGAGCAGTACTTC.

The genes are TRBV5-1 and TRBJ1-1, with 12 bases aligning to TRBD1. Germline CDR1 reads SGHRS; CDR2 reads YFSETQ. This CDR3 is built from 16 residues. V shed 4 bases, J shed 5 bases, and the junction held 9 bases outside the gene matches. CDR3 sequence: CASSTLPGQGATEAFF. The DNA for the CDR3 is TGCGCCAGCAGCACGTTACCGGGACAGGGGGCGACTGAAGCTTTCTTT.

In this sample, this clonotype turned up a few times. The chain links TRBV6-5 to TRBJ2-5; 7 nucleotides line up with TRBD1. The better agreement between TRBJ2-7 and the DNA end casts doubt on the J call. The CDR3 contains 15 residues. Germline V gene data show CDR1 as MNHEY and CDR2 as SVGAGI. The DNA of the CDR3 is TGTGCCAGCAGTTACTCGTTAGGGGGCCCGGACGAGCAGTACTTC. It yields the protein CASSYSLGGPDEQYF.

This chain uses TRBV24-1 with TRBJ2-4; no clear D gene. CDR1 is KGHDR, CDR2 SFDVKD, per germline. The CDR3 extends over 14 amino acids. Trimming took 2 bases from V and 13 from J, leaving 17 bases between them. The CDR3 loop reads CATSDYTNRNEQYF. The CDR3 DNA is TGTGCCACCAGTGATTACACGAACCGTAATGAGCAGTACTTC.

V and J are TRBV20-1 and TRBJ2-7; 7 nucleotides line up with TRBD2. Germline assignment: CDR1 DFQATT and CDR2 SNEGSKA (reference sequence). J was trimmed by 1 base and V by 3 bases; bases with no gene match: 3. CDR3 length equals 13 residues. DNA of the CDR3: TGCAGTGCTAGGCTAGCGGCGTCCTACGAGCAGTACTTC. Residues: CSARLAASYEQYF.

The CDR3 DNA sequence: TGTGCCAGCAGTCCAAACGAGGGACTAGCATATGAGCAGTTCTTC. This encodes CASSPNEGLAYEQFF. The V and J genes are TRBV28 and TRBJ2-1; 9 bases fit TRBD2. Germline V gene data show CDR1 as MDHEN and CDR2 as SYDVKM. The CDR3 covers 15 residues. V was clipped by 5 bases and J by 8 bases; unmatched bases: 10.

The gene calls are TRBV7-2 and TRBJ2-1, with D tentatively TRBD1 (5 bases). Trimming stripped 7 bases from V and 1 base from J, with 14 bases between. The CDR3 is made up of 15 amino acids. Germline-derived CDR1 and CDR2 are SGHTA and FQGNSA. CDR3 protein: CASKRLTASYNEQFF. The DNA of the CDR3 is TGTGCCAGCAAGAGGTTGACAGCTTCCTACAATGAGCAGTTCTTC.

The chain recombines TRBV3-1 with TRBJ2-6; D unclear. Germline lookup yields CDR1 LGHDT and CDR2 YNNKEL (reference sequence). The CDR3 runs to 17 residues. The germline V and J ends were trimmed by 0 bases and 4 bases, with 13 bases remaining between them. The CDR3 here is CASSQESGEAGANVLTF. The CDR3 DNA reads as TGTGCCAGCAGCCAAGAAAGTGGCGAGGCAGGGGCCAACGTCCTGACTTTC.

This clonotype was found a few times. This chain joins TRBV4-1 and TRBJ2-7, with D perhaps matching TRBD1 (5 bases). The CDR3 length is 14 residues. Between the trimmed V and J ends, which lost 1 base and 2 bases, there was a span of 9 bases. CDR1 is MGHRA, CDR2 YSYEKL, per germline. The CDR3 nucleotides are TGCGCCAGCAGCCAAGTGCAGGGCCCCTACGAGCAGTACTTC. Encoded protein: CASSQVQGPYEQYF.

This chain uses TRBV5-1 with TRBJ2-1; D remains ambiguous. Near its end, the DNA agrees better with TRBJ2-7, so the J call may be wrong. CDR1 SGHRS and CDR2 YFSETQ come from the germline V gene. The CDR3 is 17 residues long. The CDR3 nucleotides read TGCGCCAGCAGCTTAACTTCCAGGCCCCCCGTTGTCAATGAGCAGTACTTC. Its translation: CASSLTSRPPVVNEQYF.

The rearrangement joins TRBV2 to TRBJ2-3, with 11 bases identical to TRBD2. Germline loops: CDR1 SNHLY, CDR2 FYNNEI. The CDR3 is 15 amino acids. V dropped 5 bases and J dropped 8; count of bases not matched to a gene: 9. The CDR3 DNA reads as TGTGCCAGCAGTCTAGCGGGGGGCCGAGGGGTTACGCAGTATTTT. It specifies CASSLAGGRGVTQYF. Together with reference TRBV2 and TRBJ2-3, the CDR3 gives the full variable domain: EPEVTQTPSHQVTQMGQEVILRCVPISNHLYFYWYRQILGQKVEFLVSFYNNEISEKSEIFDDQFSVERPDGSNFTLKIRSTKLEDSAMYFCASSLAGGRGVTQYFGPGTRLTVL.

The chain is built from TRBV7-2 and TRBJ1-5; 9 bases are a match to TRBD1. With V trimmed by 0 bases and J by 2 bases, 2 bases remained unmatched. Germline-derived CDR1 and CDR2 are SGHTA and FQGNSA. This CDR3 is built from 16 residues. CDR3 amino acids: CASSLARTGGNQPQHF. CDR3 nucleotides: TGTGCCAGCAGCTTAGCCCGGACAGGGGGCAATCAGCCCCAGCATTTT.

The chain employs TRBV20-1 and TRBJ1-6, with 7 bases lining up with TRBD1. CDR1 is DFQATT and CDR2 is SNEGSKA in the germline V gene (reference sequence). V shed 6 bases, J shed 9 bases, and the junction held 11 bases outside the gene matches. The CDR3 runs 14 residues. The CDR3 DNA reads TGCAGTGCCATTAAGGACAGGCAGATTTCACCCCTCCACTTT. Translating gives CSAIKDRQISPLHF.